Listed here is a single TCR beta chain. Its antigen is not yet known. The sequence runs out 3 residues before the end of the CDR3; the remainder is reconstructed from the germline J gene. These data come from a study of T cells in women clearing cervical HPV infection (dated by TCRdb to the late 2010s). Background for the entire study: Cases were approximately 25 women with histologically confirmed HPV16-related CIN3 or worse, including 2 invasive cancers. Controls were over 20 women whose single incident HPV16 infection cleared within 12 months without precancer or cancer developing. Blood from cases was collected at the visit where the lesion was first found, while blood from controls was collected once the infection could no longer be detected. Among cases, blood sampling came a median of approximately 150 days after lesion detection, with an interquartile range of about 85 to 220 days. HLA typing was available for only a few women, so HLA type could not be excluded as a confounder. An exploratory proof-of-principle case-control study, nested within the Guanacaste HPV Natural History Study in Costa Rica, was conducted to compare TCR repertoires across cervical HPV16 outcomes. Cases were matched to controls by age within five years and by the year the sample was collected. Median age was about 35 years in cases versus approximately 37 in controls, and baseline characteristics did not differ significantly. The parent cohort enrolled 10,049 women aged 18 or older in Guanacaste, Costa Rica, during about 1993 to 1994 and followed them for seven to eight years. Five blinded duplicates per group were added as quality controls, so that about 60 samples were obtained: about 50 participants and 10 replicates.

Points the paper makes about the study in general: CIN3+ cases had significantly higher TCR repertoire richness than controls across sequencing depths, but evenness did not differ between the groups. TRBV6-7 relative abundance was lower in cases than in controls (about 0.099% versus 0.17%; Bonferroni P = 0.0008). The cross-sectional design could not show whether the associations came before the infection or were a result of it, and neither effector/memory subsets nor HPV-specific T cells were isolated. By combining richness with V gene abundances, random forest classifiers separated cases from controls with an estimated AUC of about 0.82. Because the number of T cells per sample was unknown, the richness differences could reflect varying T-cell content rather than repertoire biology.

TCR beta CDR3 regions were amplified by multiplex PCR using the immunoSEQ assay from an average of about 1.2 ug genomic DNA per sample. To correct primer bias, the assay used a complete synthetic TCR repertoire to set an amplification baseline. The amplicons were sequenced using the Illumina platform. Processing in the source paper ran as follows. Sequence errors were corrected by clustering with frequency ratios and a modified nearest-neighbor algorithm, and the sequences were then analyzed in the immunoSEQ Analyzer using IMGT gene definitions. At each rarefaction depth, TCR richness and evenness were averaged over 20 rarefaction repeats, and samples with fewer sequences than the depth were excluded. Relative abundances of V, D and J genes were compared between groups using Wilcoxon rank sum tests, with FDR correction applied. An intraclass correlation of about 96% for TCR richness and an average of around 82% across 65 or so gene segments were obtained from the blinded duplicates. TCRdb took this table from immuneACCESS and kept in-frame rearrangements with V and J called. Such tables lack part of the clones; where checked against another copy, unresolved V genes explain under half of the gap, and the rest is unexplained. V and J calls and clone size follow that table, whereas D and trimming were derived from the DNA. This sample's table contains roughly 22,000 clones. Of the sample, approximately 12% falls within the top ten clones.

The CDR3 goes from the cysteine to the phenylalanine over 16 residues. Part of the CDR3 DNA is given, 39 bases translated from base 1. Trimming accounts for 6 bases at V and 4 bases at J, while the number of junction bases matched to no gene is 10. The germline V gene (reference sequence) yields LNHDA for CDR1 and SQIVND for CDR2. Every participant had a single incident cervical HPV16 infection, and prevalent HPV16 infections were excluded. Cervical HPV DNA was detected with MY09/MY11 PCR, and genotyping was done by dot-blot hybridization. Around 16 mL of heparinized blood were centrifuged, and the buffy coat was aliquoted, frozen at -30°C, then stored at -80°C. QIAGEN kits were used to extract genomic DNA from buffy coat specimens.

This sequence originates from a woman aged 18 to 75 with a cervical HPV16 infection that either progressed to CIN3+ or cleared (not recorded which). Sequencing used blood buffy coat. The chain joins TRBV19 to TRBJ2-1; 9 central nucleotides agree with TRBD2. The CDR3 protein: CASRGAGGPKYNEQFF. Incomplete CDR3 DNA: TGTGCCAGTAGGGGGGCGGGAGGGCCGAAGTACAATGAG. Full variable domain (CDR3 extended with the reference TRBV19 and TRBJ2-1 proteins): DGGITQSPKYLFRKEGQNVTLSCEQNLNHDAMYWYRQDPGQGLRLIYYSQIVNDFQKGDIAEGYSVSREKKESFPLTVTSAQKNPTAFYLCASRGAGGPKYNEQFFGPGTRLTVL.